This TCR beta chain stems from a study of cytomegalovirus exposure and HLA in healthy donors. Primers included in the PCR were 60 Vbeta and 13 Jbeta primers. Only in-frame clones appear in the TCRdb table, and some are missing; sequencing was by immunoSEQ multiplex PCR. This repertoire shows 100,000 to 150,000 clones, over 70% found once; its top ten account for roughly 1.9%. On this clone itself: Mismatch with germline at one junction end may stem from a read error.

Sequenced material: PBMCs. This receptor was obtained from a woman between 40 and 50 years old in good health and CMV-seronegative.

CDR3 loop: CATAPGGGTGANGLTF. The CDR3 nucleotides are TGTGCCACCGCCCCGGGGGGGGGAACTGGGGCCAACGGCCTGACTTTC. The chain is built from TRBV15 and TRBJ2-6, with 8 bases fitting TRBD2. The CDR3 runs to 16 residues. CDR1 and CDR2 (germline): LNHNV, YYDKDF (reference sequence).